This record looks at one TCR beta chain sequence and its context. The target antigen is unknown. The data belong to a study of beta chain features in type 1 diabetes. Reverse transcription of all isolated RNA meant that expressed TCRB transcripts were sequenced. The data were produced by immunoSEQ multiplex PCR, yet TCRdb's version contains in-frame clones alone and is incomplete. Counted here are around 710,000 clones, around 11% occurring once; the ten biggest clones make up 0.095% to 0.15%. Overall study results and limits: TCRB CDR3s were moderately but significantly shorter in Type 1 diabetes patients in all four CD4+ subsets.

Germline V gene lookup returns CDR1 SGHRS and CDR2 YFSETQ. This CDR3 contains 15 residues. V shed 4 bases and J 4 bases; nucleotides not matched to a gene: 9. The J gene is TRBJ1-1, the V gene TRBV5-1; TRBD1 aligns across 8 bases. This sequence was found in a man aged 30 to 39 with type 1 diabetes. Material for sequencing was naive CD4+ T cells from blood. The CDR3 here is CASSPGQGGGTEAFF. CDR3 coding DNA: TGCGCCAGCAGCCCAGGACAGGGAGGAGGCACTGAAGCTTTCTTT.